The text below deals with one TCR beta chain. Its antigen remains unknown. The data originate from a study of molecular identifiers for immune sequencing clone quantification. Study overall: Replicates split RNA from approximately 22,000 or 94,000 naive CD8 cells five ways, and the researchers sequenced four portions.

Study-wide results and caveats: Clone sizes could be underestimated for highly expanded clones when identical TCR molecules share a barcode. It was shown that clones above 20 RNA copies held over 99% of effector molecules, but under 1% in naive cells.

Preparation of the bulk TCR libraries relied on previously described methods and listed TCR primers. TCRdb ran MiXCR on the PCR reads and lists one entry per CDR3 protein. The sample gives some 650,000 distinct CDR3 sequences, about 20% of which show up once; roughly 0.85% is in the top ten. V lost 3 bases and J lost 6; bases outside the gene matches: 12. CDR3 length: 15 amino acids. CDR1 and CDR2 (germline): GTSNPN, SVGIG (reference sequence). V and J are TRBV30 and TRBJ1-1, with 8 bases aligning to TRBD1. The TCR comes from a human donor in good health. Some libraries in this study had Jurkat cell RNA spiked in. Sequenced: naive CD8+ T cells from blood, with Jurkat cell RNA spiked in. As for subset: FACS-sorted CD8+CD4-CCR7+CD45RA+ naive T cells. This chain's CDR3 is CAWRGQVVSAAEAFF. DNA for the CDR3: TGTGCCTGGAGGGGACAGGTCGTTTCGGCCGCTGAAGCTTTCTTT.